The 10 T cell receptor beta chains listed next were all sequenced from one sample in a study of metastatic and nonmetastatic thyroid tumors. TCRdb called clones again from the PCR reads with MiXCR. The top ten clones hold 9.5% to 15% of a sample with just over 70,000 clones, less than 20% of them seen once. No treatment of any kind had been given to any patient before thyroid surgery. The sample consisted of blood. The receptors here all came from a female donor with papillary thyroid cancer or a benign thyroid nodule (not recorded which). Some clones in this sample may be carry-over from other donors' samples.

The rearrangement links TRBV6-4 to TRBJ2-1; D call uncertain. With 0 bases removed from V and 5 bases from J, the gap between germline ends came to 5 bases. The CDR3 loop spans 13 amino acids. Germline lookup yields CDR1 MRHNA and CDR2 SNTAGT. CDR3 nucleotides: TGTGCCAGCAGTGACTCGACCAACAATGAGCAGTTCTTC. Amino acids: CASSDSTNNEQFF.

The J gene is TRBJ2-7, the V gene TRBV30; the D is unclear. Trimming stripped 2 bases from V and 5 bases from J, with 10 bases between. This CDR3 has 12 residues. Germline V gene lookup returns CDR1 GTSNPN and CDR2 SVGIG (reference sequence). The CDR3 reads CAWSTVRNEQYF. The CDR3 region has the DNA TGTGCCTGGAGTACGGTCAGGAACGAGCAGTACTTC.

This clone was counted many times. The V gene is TRBV6-1, the J gene TRBJ2-4, with a weak D call TRBD2 (6 bases). CDR3 size: 15 residues. From germline, CDR1 is MNHNS and CDR2 SASEGT. Trimming pared 6 bases from V and 1 base from J, leaving 13 bases between. The chain's CDR3 is CASSRGGGAKNIQYF. CDR3 in DNA: TGTGCCAGCAGCCGAGGTGGAGGGGCCAAAAACATTCAGTACTTC.

This clone has at least ten counts. The chain employs TRBV6-5 and TRBJ1-4, with TRBD1 matching 7 bases. The CDR3 length is 15 residues. CDR1 is MNHEY and CDR2 is SVGAGI in the germline V gene. V gave up 2 bases and J gave up 5 bases; unmatched junction bases: 5. The chain's CDR3 is CASSYRGGRNEKLFF. In nucleotides, the CDR3 is TGTGCCAGCAGTTACAGAGGGGGCCGAAATGAAAAACTGTTTTTT.

This clone was seen more than once but under ten times. The rearrangement links TRBV30 to TRBJ1-6, with D hard to call. Trimming shortened V by 3 bases and J by 10 bases, and 10 bases separated the two germline ends. In germline, CDR1 is GTSNPN, CDR2 SVGIG (reference sequence). The CDR3 extends over 12 amino acids. As DNA, the CDR3 is TGTGCCTGGAGCGGGTTTGCCTCACCCCTCCACTTT. Translated, it gives CAWSGFASPLHF. Full variable domain (rest looked up from reference TRBV30 and TRBJ1-6): SQTIHQWPATLVQPVGSPLSLECTVEGTSNPNLYWYRQAAGRGLQLLFYSVGIGQISSEVPQNLSASRPQDRQFILSSKKLLLSDSGFYLCAWSGFASPLHFGNGTRLTVT.

This clone was recorded many times. The V gene is TRBV24-1, the J gene TRBJ2-7, with TRBD2 as a possible D gene (6 bases). This CDR3 contains 14 residues. Germline V gene lookup returns CDR1 KGHDR and CDR2 SFDVKD. V was shortened by 3 bases and J by 5 bases, with 13 bases between the two germline ends. This CDR3 is CATSDPGVGDEQYF. The CDR3 DNA is TGTGCCACCAGTGATCCGGGAGTCGGGGACGAGCAGTACTTC.

This clone has a count of ten or more. This chain connects TRBV20-1 to TRBJ2-1, with TRBD2 matching 12 bases. The V gene's germline CDR1 is DFQATT and CDR2 SNEGSKA (reference sequence). There are 14 residues in the CDR3. J was trimmed by 7 bases and V by 4 bases; bases with no gene match: 5. As DNA, the CDR3 is TGCAGTGCTACTAGCGGGAGGGCCCGGAATGAGCAGTTCTTC. It is translated as CSATSGRARNEQFF.

This clone was seen at least ten times. In nucleotides, the CDR3 is TGTGCCAGCAGTGAAGAGGGGGGGGGAGGCTACACCTTC. It is translated as CASSEEGGGGYTF. V is TRBV2 and J is TRBJ1-2, with D tentatively TRBD1 (6 bases). Germline loops: CDR1 SNHLY, CDR2 FYNNEI. V was shortened by 1 base and J by 8 bases, with 11 bases between the two germline ends. This CDR3 is built from 13 residues.

This clone has a count of ten or more. The rearrangement links TRBV11-3 to TRBJ2-1; a possible D gene is TRBD1 (5 bases). The length of the CDR3 is 13 residues. V lost 5 bases to trimming and J lost 5 bases, with 10 bases between them. The V gene's germline CDR1 is SGHNT and CDR2 YENEEA. The CDR3 region is CASSETVDNEQFF. The CDR3, as DNA: TGTGCCAGCAGCGAGACAGTTGACAATGAGCAGTTCTTC.

The chain is built from TRBV9 and TRBJ1-2, with 7 nucleotides matching TRBD1. The CDR3 extends over 15 amino acids. With 3 bases clipped from V and 4 bases from J, the junction kept 9 bases outside the gene matches. Germline values: CDR1 SGDLS, CDR2 YYNGEE. The CDR3 protein is CASSAPRGAGYGYTF. CDR3 nucleotide sequence: TGTGCCAGCAGCGCACCCAGGGGGGCTGGCTATGGCTACACCTTC.